This T cell receptor (beta chain) originates from a study of cytotoxic CD8 clonotypes in ibrutinib-treated CLL. Study at large: With a range of 6 to 36, the median treatment time before response samples were taken was more than 10 months. Per sample, productive templates averaged 255,043 and productive rearrangements averaged about 100,000. Study-wide results and caveats: Ibrutinib response saw clonality rise, and progression saw it return toward baseline. At the start, clonality exceeded age-matched healthy donors and followed circulating CD8+ T-cell counts.

This clone has just one count. Its cognate antigen is unknown. TCRdb keeps only in-frame clones here, not all; method: immunoSEQ multiplex PCR. The sample records some 130,000 clones, 70% to 90% being singletons. This clonotype was sampled from a human donor with chronic lymphocytic leukemia. The material was PBMCs, obtained after 24 months of ibrutinib treatment.

CDR3 region: CASSPGRGGDYGYTF. In DNA, the CDR3 is TGTGCCAGCAGTCCCGGCCGGGGGGGGGACTATGGCTACACCTTC. The chain employs TRBV27 and TRBJ1-2; TRBD1 is a possible D gene (5 bases). V was trimmed by 5 bases and J by 3 bases, leaving 16 bases between them. The germline CDR1 and CDR2 sequences are MNHEY and SMNVEV (reference sequence). This CDR3 has 15 residues.